The 6 T cell receptor beta chains in this list originate from one sample, sequenced in a study of cytomegalovirus exposure and HLA in healthy donors. PCR primers comprised 60 Vbeta and 13 Jbeta primers. The assay was immunoSEQ multiplex PCR, and TCRdb's table has in-frame clones only and misses some. The table lists some 130,000 clones, roughly 79% of them singletons. The specimen was PBMCs. These receptors were taken from a man between 18 and 35 years old in good health and CMV-seronegative.

The V call is TRBV4-1, the J call TRBJ2-1, with 12 bases that match TRBD2. This CDR3 has 16 residues. In germline, CDR1 is MGHRA, CDR2 YSYEKL. J lost 11 bases, V lost 0 bases, and 8 bases had no gene match. The CDR3 protein is CASSQDSLAGGRKQFF. CDR3 sequence (DNA): TGCGCCAGCAGCCAAGATTCTCTAGCGGGGGGGCGAAAGCAGTTCTTC.

The CDR3 sequence is CASSLGQDSSTGELFF. CDR3 bases: TGTGCCAGCAGCCTGGGACAGGATTCGTCCACCGGGGAGCTGTTTTTT. V usage is TRBV28 and J usage is TRBJ2-2; 8 bases are a match to TRBD1. The CDR3 has 16 residues. The J segment lost 4 bases and the V segment lost 6 bases, leaving 10 bases of the junction unmatched. Per germline, CDR1 MDHEN and CDR2 SYDVKM.

This clone was observed many times. The chain has TRBV6-1 and TRBJ2-7; 8 positions agree with TRBD1. The length of the CDR3 is 15 residues. Germline lookup yields CDR1 MNHNS and CDR2 SASEGT. J gave up 0 bases and V 7 bases, and 8 bases lay outside the gene matches. The CDR3 DNA sequence: TGTGCCAGCATTGGGGGGACAGGAAGCTCCTACGAGCAGTACTTC. Amino acid sequence: CASIGGTGSSYEQYF.

The chain joins TRBV27 to TRBJ2-7; TRBD2 is a possible D gene (6 bases). CDR3 length: 11 amino acids. V shed 10 bases and J shed 6 bases, with 13 bases lying between them. Germline V gene sequence: CDR1 MNHEY, CDR2 SMNVEV (reference sequence). CDR3 DNA sequence: TGTGCCACCCAAGGAGGGGCCGAGCAGTACTTC. It is translated as CATQGGAEQYF.

This sequence joins TRBV19 and TRBJ2-2; 10 bases fit TRBD2. The CDR3 consists of 15 residues. V trimming: 7 bases; J trimming: 5 bases; junction bases outside the gene matches: 7. Germline V gives CDR1 LNHDA, CDR2 SQIVND (reference sequence). The CDR3 protein is CASILAGAGTGELFF. The CDR3 region has the DNA TGTGCCAGTATCCTAGCGGGGGCGGGTACCGGGGAGCTGTTTTTT.

This clone has a handful of counts. Here the CDR3 reads CASSLAQAANYGYTF. CDR3 in DNA: TGTGCCAGCAGCTTAGCACAGGCGGCTAACTATGGCTACACCTTC. The chain recombines TRBV7-9 with TRBJ1-2, with a tentative D call TRBD1 (5 bases). This CDR3 is built from 15 residues. Looked up from germline, CDR1 is SEHNR and CDR2 is FQNEAQ (reference sequence). Trimming left V 0 bases short and J 0 bases short, with 8 bases between.